Shown below are 6 T cell receptor beta chains from a single sample sequenced in a study of cytomegalovirus exposure and HLA in healthy donors. The primer mix had 60 Vbeta and 13 Jbeta primers. Sequencing was performed with immunoSEQ multiplex PCR; in TCRdb, only in-frame clones are kept and a portion is missing. This sample yields more than 150,000 clones, of which roughly 80% are seen a single time; approximately 0.26% belongs to the top ten. Sequences were obtained from PBMCs. These receptors were obtained from a boy aged 5 to 17 in good health and CMV-seronegative.

V gene TRBV28 combines with J gene TRBJ2-7; D is possibly TRBD1 (6 bases). The CDR3 covers 15 residues. Germline assignment: CDR1 MDHEN and CDR2 SYDVKM. V lost 8 bases, J lost 6 bases, and 23 bases lay in between. The CDR3 coding sequence is TGTGCCAGCTCAAACCACGGGACAATAGGCACCGAGCAGTACTTC. It translates to CASSNHGTIGTEQYF.

The chain has TRBV19 and TRBJ1-1; no clear D gene. Germline CDR1 LNHDA, CDR2 SQIVND (reference sequence). This CDR3 spans 15 amino acids. Trimming removed 3 bases at V and 4 bases at J, with 15 bases between. CDR3 in amino acids: CASSIRVAYSTEAFF. The CDR3 DNA reads TGTGCCAGTAGTATTCGGGTTGCTTACTCCACTGAAGCTTTCTTT.

The chain is built from TRBV29-1 and TRBJ1-1; 9 nucleotides align to TRBD1. Germline V gives CDR1 SQVTM, CDR2 ANQGSEA. The CDR3 has 19 amino acids. Germline trimming cut 4 bases from V and 0 bases from J; bases unmatched to any gene: 18. The CDR3 DNA follows: TGCAGCGTTGGGGGTGGTTTATTTACAGGGGGCAAAATGAACACTGAAGCTTTCTTT. Translating gives CSVGGGLFTGGKMNTEAFF.

The chain combines TRBV9 with TRBJ2-7, with a tentative D call TRBD2 (5 bases). Trimming removed 7 bases from V and 5 bases from J, with 10 bases in between. The CDR3 length is 11 residues. CDR1 SGDLS and CDR2 YYNGEE come from the germline V gene. CDR3 in DNA: TGTGCCAGCGGTCTCGGGGACGAGCAGTACTTC. Translation: CASGLGDEQYF.

The genes are TRBV5-1 and TRBJ2-1, with 10 positions matching TRBD2. The CDR3 has 15 amino acids. The germline CDR1 and CDR2 sequences are SGHRS and YFSETQ. V lost 0 bases to trimming and J lost 7 bases; unmatched junction nucleotides: 4. DNA for the CDR3: TGCGCCAGCAGCTTGGGTCTAGCGGGGGATAATGAGCAGTTCTTC. Protein: CASSLGLAGDNEQFF.

This clone occurred once. The chain carries TRBV7-9 and TRBJ1-1; 7 nucleotides agree with TRBD1. The CDR3 runs 13 residues. In germline, CDR1 is SEHNR, CDR2 FQNEAQ (reference sequence). V was clipped by 2 bases and J by 4 bases; unmatched bases: 1. CDR3 region: CASSLQGVTEAFF. CDR3 nucleotides: TGTGCCAGCAGCTTACAGGGGGTCACTGAAGCTTTCTTT.